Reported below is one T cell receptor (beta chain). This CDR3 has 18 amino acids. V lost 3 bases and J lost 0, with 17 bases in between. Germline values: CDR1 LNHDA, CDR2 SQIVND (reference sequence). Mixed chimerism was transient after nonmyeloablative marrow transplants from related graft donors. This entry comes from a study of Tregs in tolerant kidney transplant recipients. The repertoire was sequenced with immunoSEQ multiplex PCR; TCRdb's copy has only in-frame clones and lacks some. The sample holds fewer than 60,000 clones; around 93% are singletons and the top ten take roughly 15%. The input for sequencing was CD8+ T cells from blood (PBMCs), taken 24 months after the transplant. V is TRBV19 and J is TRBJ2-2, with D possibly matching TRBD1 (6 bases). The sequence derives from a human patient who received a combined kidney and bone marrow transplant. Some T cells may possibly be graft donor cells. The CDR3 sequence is CASSMTRDTGPNTGELFF. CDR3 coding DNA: TGTGCCAGTAGTATGACCCGGGACACAGGACCGAACACCGGGGAGCTGTTTTTT. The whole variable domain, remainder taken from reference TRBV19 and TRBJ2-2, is DGGITQSPKYLFRKEGQNVTLSCEQNLNHDAMYWYRQDPGQGLRLIYYSQIVNDFQKGDIAEGYSVSREKKESFPLTVTSAQKNPTAFYLCASSMTRDTGPNTGELFFGEGSRLTVL.